This T cell receptor beta chain came from a study of radiotherapy plus CTLA-4 blockade in lung cancer. The wider study: Of the patients, about 19% showed objective responses and 31% attained disease control. Findings and caveats of the study: Together with interferon-beta, which increased in serum after radiation, early dynamic changes in blood T cell clones were reportedly the best predictors of response. Blood saw expansion of tumor-derived TCR clones after radiotherapy plus ipilimumab.

Worth noting for this clone: Its antigen is still unknown.

Sequencing used immunoSEQ multiplex PCR; TCRdb keeps in-frame clones, though not all of them. This table has about 45,000 clones, approximately 62% appearing once. Patients in the study, people with chemo-refractory metastatic non-small-cell lung cancer, received focal radiation plus ipilimumab CTLA-4 blockade. The V end was cut by 8 bases, the J end by 2 bases, with 19 bases between. The CDR3 runs to 16 residues. The sample here was peripheral blood, taken from a patient treated with radiotherapy plus ipilimumab. The origin of this receptor is a human donor with non-small cell lung cancer who had a partial response to radiotherapy plus ipilimumab. The rearrangement joins TRBV23-1 to TRBJ1-3; D is perhaps TRBD1 (6 bases). TRBV23-1 is an ORF for which the function is uncertain. CDR3 sequence (DNA): TGCGCCAGCTATCCTACCGGCGGGGGGCCTGGAAACACCATATATTTT. Its translation: CASYPTGGGPGNTIYF.